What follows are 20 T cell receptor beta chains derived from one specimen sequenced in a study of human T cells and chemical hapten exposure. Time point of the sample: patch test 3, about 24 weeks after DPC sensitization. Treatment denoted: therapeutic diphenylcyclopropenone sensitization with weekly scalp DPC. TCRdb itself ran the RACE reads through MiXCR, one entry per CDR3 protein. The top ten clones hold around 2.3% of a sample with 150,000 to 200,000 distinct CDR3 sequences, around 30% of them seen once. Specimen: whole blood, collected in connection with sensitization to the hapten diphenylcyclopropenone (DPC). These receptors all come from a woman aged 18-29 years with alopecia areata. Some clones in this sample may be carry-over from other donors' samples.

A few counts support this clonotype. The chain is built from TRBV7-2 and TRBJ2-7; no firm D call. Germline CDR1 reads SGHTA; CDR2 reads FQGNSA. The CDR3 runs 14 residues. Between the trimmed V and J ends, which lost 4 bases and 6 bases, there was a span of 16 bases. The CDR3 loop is CASSWSPSGLEQYF. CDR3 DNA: TGTGCCAGCAGCTGGAGTCCCTCGGGTCTCGAGCAGTACTTC.

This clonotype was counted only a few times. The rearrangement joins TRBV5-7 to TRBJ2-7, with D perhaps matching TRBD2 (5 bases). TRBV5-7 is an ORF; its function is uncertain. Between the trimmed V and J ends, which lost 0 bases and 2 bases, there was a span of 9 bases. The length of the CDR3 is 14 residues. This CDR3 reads CASSLERPPYEQYF. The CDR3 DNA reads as TGTGCCAGCAGCTTGGAGCGGCCTCCCTACGAGCAGTACTTC.

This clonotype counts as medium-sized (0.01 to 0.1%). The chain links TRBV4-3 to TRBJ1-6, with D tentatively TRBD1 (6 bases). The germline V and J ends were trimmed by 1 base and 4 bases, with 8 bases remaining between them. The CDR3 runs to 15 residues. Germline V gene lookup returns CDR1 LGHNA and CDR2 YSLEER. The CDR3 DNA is TGCGCCAGCAGCCAAGCCGGACAGTATAATTCACCCCTCCACTTT. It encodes CASSQAGQYNSPLHF.

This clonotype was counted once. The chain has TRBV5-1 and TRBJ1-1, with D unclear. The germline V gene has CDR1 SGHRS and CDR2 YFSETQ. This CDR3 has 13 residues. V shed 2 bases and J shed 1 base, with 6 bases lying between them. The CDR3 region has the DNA TGCGCCAGCAGCTTATCCGCGAACACTGAAGCTTTCTTT. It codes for CASSLSANTEAFF.

As DNA, the CDR3 is TGTGCCAGCTCCCCTGGCTCAGGACAGCAGACCTACAATGAGCAGTTCTTC. Encoded protein: CASSPGSGQQTYNEQFF. V is TRBV18 and J is TRBJ2-1, with a possible D match to TRBD1 (6 bases). CDR1 and CDR2 from the germline V gene are KGHSH and LQKENI. This CDR3 comprises 17 residues. Trimming left V 6 bases short and J 2 bases short, with 20 bases between.

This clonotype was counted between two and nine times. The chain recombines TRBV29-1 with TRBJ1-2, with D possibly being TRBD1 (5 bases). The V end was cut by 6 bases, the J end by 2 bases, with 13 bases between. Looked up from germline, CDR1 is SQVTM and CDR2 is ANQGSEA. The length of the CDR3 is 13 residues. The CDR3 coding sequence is TGCAGCGTCAAAGACAGTCCCAACTATGGCTACACCTTC. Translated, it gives CSVKDSPNYGYTF.

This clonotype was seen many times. The CDR3 reads CASSHADTQYF. The DNA for the CDR3 is TGCGCCAGCAGCCACGCAGATACGCAGTATTTT. The chain recombines TRBV4-1 with TRBJ2-3; D unclear. The CDR3 is 11 amino acids. CDR1 and CDR2 from the germline V gene are MGHRA and YSYEKL. The ends were cut back, 3 bases at V and 4 bases at J, with 2 bases in the middle.

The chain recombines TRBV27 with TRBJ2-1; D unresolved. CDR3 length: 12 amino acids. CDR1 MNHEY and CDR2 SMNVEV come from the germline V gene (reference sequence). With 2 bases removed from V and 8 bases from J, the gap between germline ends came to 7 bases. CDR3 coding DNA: TGTGCCAGCAGTTTAGGACCCCATGAGCAGTTCTTC. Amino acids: CASSLGPHEQFF.

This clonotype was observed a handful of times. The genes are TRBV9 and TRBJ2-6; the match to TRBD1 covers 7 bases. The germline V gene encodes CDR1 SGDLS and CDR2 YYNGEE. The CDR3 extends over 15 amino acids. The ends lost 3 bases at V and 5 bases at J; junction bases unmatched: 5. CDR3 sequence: CASSAWDSRANVLTF. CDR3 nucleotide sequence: TGTGCCAGCAGCGCCTGGGACAGCCGGGCCAACGTCCTGACTTTC.

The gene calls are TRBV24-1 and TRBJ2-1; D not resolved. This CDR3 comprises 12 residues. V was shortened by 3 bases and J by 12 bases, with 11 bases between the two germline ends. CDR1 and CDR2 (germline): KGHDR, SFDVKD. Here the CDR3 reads CATSDGRWGQFF. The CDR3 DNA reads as TGTGCCACCAGTGATGGCAGGTGGGGGCAGTTCTTC.

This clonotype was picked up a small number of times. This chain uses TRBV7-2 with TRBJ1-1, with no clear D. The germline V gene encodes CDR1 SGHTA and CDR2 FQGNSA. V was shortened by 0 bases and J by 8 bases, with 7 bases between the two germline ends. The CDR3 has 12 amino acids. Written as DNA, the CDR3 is TGTGCCAGCAGCTTAGCCCCCAGGGAAGCTTTCTTT. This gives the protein CASSLAPREAFF.

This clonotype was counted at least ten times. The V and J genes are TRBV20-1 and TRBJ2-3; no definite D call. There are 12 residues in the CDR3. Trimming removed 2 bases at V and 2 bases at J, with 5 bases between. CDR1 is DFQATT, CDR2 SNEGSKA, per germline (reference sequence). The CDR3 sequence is CSARLHTDTQYF. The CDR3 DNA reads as TGCAGTGCTAGATTGCACACAGATACGCAGTATTTT.

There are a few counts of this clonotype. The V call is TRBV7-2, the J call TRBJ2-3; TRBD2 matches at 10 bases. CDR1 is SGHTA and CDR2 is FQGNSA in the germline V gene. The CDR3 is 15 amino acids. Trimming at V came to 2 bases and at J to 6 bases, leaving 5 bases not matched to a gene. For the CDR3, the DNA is TGTGCCAGCAGCTTAAGAGCGGGGGGGCAGGATACGCAGTATTTT. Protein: CASSLRAGGQDTQYF.

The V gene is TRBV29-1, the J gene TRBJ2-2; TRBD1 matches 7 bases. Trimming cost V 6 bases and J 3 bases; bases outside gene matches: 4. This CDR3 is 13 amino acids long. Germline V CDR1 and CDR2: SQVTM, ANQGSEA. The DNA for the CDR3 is TGCAGCGTCGCCGACAGGGACACCGGGGAGCTGTTTTTT. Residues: CSVADRDTGELFF.

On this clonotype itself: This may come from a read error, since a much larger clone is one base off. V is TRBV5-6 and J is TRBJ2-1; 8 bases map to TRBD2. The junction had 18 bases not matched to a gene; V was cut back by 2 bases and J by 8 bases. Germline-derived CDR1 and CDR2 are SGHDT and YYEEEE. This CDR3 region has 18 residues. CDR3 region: CASSFLTSGRGGADEQFF. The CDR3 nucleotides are TGTGCCAGCAGCTTCCTGACGTCCGGACGGGGGGGCGCGGATGAGCAGTTCTTC.

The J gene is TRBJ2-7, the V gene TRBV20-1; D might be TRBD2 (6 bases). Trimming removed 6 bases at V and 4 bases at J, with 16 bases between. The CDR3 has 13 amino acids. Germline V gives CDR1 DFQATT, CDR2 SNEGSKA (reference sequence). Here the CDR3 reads CSAPGLWGYEQYF. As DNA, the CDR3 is TGCAGTGCCCCGGGACTCTGGGGGTACGAGCAGTACTTC.

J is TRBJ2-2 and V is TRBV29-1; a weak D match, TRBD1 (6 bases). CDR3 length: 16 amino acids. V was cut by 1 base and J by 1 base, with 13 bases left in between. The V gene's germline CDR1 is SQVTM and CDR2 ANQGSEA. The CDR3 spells CSVEGPQGENTGELFF. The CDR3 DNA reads TGCAGCGTTGAAGGTCCACAGGGAGAGAACACCGGGGAGCTGTTTTTT.

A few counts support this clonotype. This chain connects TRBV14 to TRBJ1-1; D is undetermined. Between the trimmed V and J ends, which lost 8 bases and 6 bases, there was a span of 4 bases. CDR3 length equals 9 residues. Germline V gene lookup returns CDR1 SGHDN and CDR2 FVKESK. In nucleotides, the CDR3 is TGTGCCAGCCCCCCTGAAGCTTTCTTT. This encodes CASPPEAFF.

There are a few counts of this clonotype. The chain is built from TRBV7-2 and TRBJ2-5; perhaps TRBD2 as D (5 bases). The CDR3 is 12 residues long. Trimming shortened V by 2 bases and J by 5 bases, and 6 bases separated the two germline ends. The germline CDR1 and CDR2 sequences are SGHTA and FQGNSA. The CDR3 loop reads CASSLRRETQYF. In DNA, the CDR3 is TGTGCCAGCAGCTTAAGGAGGGAGACCCAGTACTTC. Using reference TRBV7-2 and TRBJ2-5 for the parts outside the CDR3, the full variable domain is GAGVSQSPSNKVTEKGKDVELRCDPISGHTALYWYRQSLGQGLEFLIYFQGNSAPDKSGLPSDRFSAERTGGSVSTLTIQRTQQEDSAVYLCASSLRRETQYFGPGTRLLVL.

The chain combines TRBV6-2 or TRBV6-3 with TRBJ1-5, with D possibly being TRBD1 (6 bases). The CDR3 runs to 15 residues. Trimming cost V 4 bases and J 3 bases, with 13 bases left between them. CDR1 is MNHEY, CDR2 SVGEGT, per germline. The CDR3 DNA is TGTGCCAGCAGTTCCGACAGGAAGAACAATCAGCCCCAGCATTTT. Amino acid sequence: CASSSDRKNNQPQHF.